This record covers a single TCR beta chain. With 0 bases removed from V and 0 bases from J, the gap between germline ends came to 14 bases. Germline CDR1 is LNHNV and CDR2 is YYDKDF (reference sequence). This CDR3 has 17 amino acids. The data stem from a study of blood T cell repertoires in COVID-19. On the study more broadly: The samples span acute and convalescent COVID-19 from the United States, Italy and Spain. PBMCs, B-cell-depleted T cells, or T cells were the source of the cDNA or gDNA that made up the material.

Recruited during active infection, patients (from Seattle) were subsequently followed longitudinally. TCRdb's table, derived via immunoSEQ multiplex PCR, lists solely in-frame clones and lacks some. The data show some 200,000 clones, around four fifths seen once. The sample consisted of peripheral blood. The TCR sequence derives from a woman in her sixties or seventies with COVID-19, enrolled during active disease. The rearrangement joins TRBV15 to TRBJ1-2; perhaps TRBD1 as D (5 bases). This CDR3 is CATSRDGPAGANYGYTF. The CDR3 DNA follows: TGTGCCACCAGCAGAGATGGGCCCGCGGGGGCTAACTATGGCTACACCTTC.